The clone carrying this T cell receptor beta chain came up a few times. The antigen is not known. The sample originates from a study of lymphopenia after photon versus proton radiotherapy. Findings of the study overall: Post-nadir diversity loss with photons came from oligoclonal expansion, particularly CD8+ Temra cells.

Produced via immunoSEQ multiplex PCR; TCRdb's table is partial and in-frame only. The data contain more than 80,000 clones, around 83% of them singletons. Germline lookup yields CDR1 SGHKS and CDR2 YYEKEE (reference sequence). The CDR3 has 18 residues. V lost 3 bases and J lost 4; bases outside the gene matches: 15. This receptor was obtained from a man aged 60 to 69 with pancreatic cancer. This sample comprised peripheral blood, obtained from a patient treated with proton-based radiotherapy. The chain carries TRBV5-5 and TRBJ2-3, with TRBD1 matching 9 bases. CDR3 DNA: TGTGCCAGCAGCTCCAGTCACCGGGACAGGGTTGTGGCAGATACGCAGTATTTT. Translating gives CASSSSHRDRVVADTQYF.